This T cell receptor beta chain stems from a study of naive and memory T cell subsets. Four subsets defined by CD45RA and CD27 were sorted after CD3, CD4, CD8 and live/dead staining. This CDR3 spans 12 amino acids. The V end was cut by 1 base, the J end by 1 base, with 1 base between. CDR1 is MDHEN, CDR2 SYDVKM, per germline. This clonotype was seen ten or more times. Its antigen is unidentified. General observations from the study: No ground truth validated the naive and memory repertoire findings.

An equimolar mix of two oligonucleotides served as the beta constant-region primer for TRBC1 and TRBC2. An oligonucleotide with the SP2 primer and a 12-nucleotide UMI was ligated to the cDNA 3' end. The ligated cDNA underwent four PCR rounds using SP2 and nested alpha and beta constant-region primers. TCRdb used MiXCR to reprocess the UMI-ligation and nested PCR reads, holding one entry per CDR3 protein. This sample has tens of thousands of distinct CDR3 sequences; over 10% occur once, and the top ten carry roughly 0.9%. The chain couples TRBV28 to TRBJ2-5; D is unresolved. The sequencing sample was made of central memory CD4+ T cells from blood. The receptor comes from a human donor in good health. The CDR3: CASSLFQETQYF. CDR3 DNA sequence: TGTGCCAGCAGTTTATTCCAAGAGACCCAGTACTTC. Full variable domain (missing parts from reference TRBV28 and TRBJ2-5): DVKVTQSSRYLVKRTGEKVFLECVQDMDHENMFWYRQDPGLGLRLIYFSYDVKMKEKGDIPEGYSVSREKKERFSLILESASTNQTSMYLCASSLFQETQYFGPGTRLLVL.